What follows are 9 T cell receptor beta chains derived from one specimen sequenced in a study of spatial heterogeneity in lung cancer. TCRdb used MiXCR to reprocess the 5' RACE reads, holding one entry per CDR3 protein. In the table there are around 750 distinct CDR3 sequences, roughly 15% of which are singletons. This sample's time point: sample taken at primary tumor resection. This material consisted of normal lung tissue next to the tumor, taken at surgery. The receptors derive from a male donor with early-stage non-small cell lung cancer.

This chain links TRBV7-2 with TRBJ2-1, with D tentatively TRBD2 (6 bases). Per the germline V gene, CDR1 is SGHTA and CDR2 is FQGNSA. V was cut by 3 bases and J by 5 bases, with 17 bases left in between. The CDR3 runs 16 residues. CDR3 nucleotides: TGTGCCAGCAGCTTTACTAGAGGAGGGAGCAACAATGAGCAGTTCTTC. Encoded protein: CASSFTRGGSNNEQFF. Using reference TRBV7-2 and TRBJ2-1 for the parts outside the CDR3, the full variable domain is GAGVSQSPSNKVTEKGKDVELRCDPISGHTALYWYRQSLGQGLEFLIYFQGNSAPDKSGLPSDRFSAERTGGSVSTLTIQRTQQEDSAVYLCASSFTRGGSNNEQFFGPGTRLTVL.

CDR3 bases: TGTGCCAGCAGTCCCGGGGGGGGCACCGGGGAGCTGTTTTTT. Translating gives CASSPGGGTGELFF. The chain has TRBV12-3 or TRBV12-4 and TRBJ2-2; the match to TRBD2 covers 8 bases. The CDR3 length is 14 residues. The trim removed 5 bases at V and 4 bases at J, leaving 3 bases unmatched.

Only a few counts were recorded for this clonotype. The chain combines TRBV29-1 with TRBJ1-2, with 8 bases matching TRBD1. The V gene's germline CDR1 is SQVTM and CDR2 ANQGSEA. The CDR3 contains 15 residues. With V trimmed by 1 base and J by 2 bases, 6 bases remained unmatched. The CDR3 DNA sequence: TGCAGCGTTGAAGGGCTAACAGGGGGGAACTATGGCTACACCTTC. This codes for CSVEGLTGGNYGYTF.

By sample share, this clonotype is large. The V and J genes are TRBV10-3 and TRBJ2-2; 11 bases line up with TRBD1. This CDR3 is built from 15 residues. V lost 8 bases to trimming and J lost 3 bases; unmatched junction nucleotides: 5. The germline gives CDR1 ENHRY, CDR2 SYGVKD. CDR3 loop: CAIAGDRGDTGELFF. Written as DNA, the CDR3 is TGTGCCATCGCTGGGGACAGGGGGGACACCGGGGAGCTGTTTTTT.

This chain joins TRBV20-1 and TRBJ2-2; D is unresolved. The V end was cut by 3 bases, the J end by 6 bases, with 11 bases between. The CDR3 sequence is 13 residues long. Germline V gene lookup returns CDR1 DFQATT and CDR2 SNEGSKA (reference sequence). The CDR3 is CSASNVRPGELFF. The CDR3 DNA is TGCAGTGCTAGCAATGTTCGGCCCGGGGAGCTGTTTTTT.

This clonotype is termed medium-sized (0.01 to 0.1%). CDR3 protein: CSARDLGRGAEAFF. The CDR3 DNA reads TGCAGTGCTAGAGATCTAGGGAGGGGCGCTGAAGCTTTCTTT. The V and J genes are TRBV20-1 and TRBJ1-1; a weak D match, TRBD1 (5 bases). The germline gives CDR1 DFQATT, CDR2 SNEGSKA (reference sequence). The CDR3 runs to 14 residues. The V and J ends lost 0 bases and 6 bases respectively, with 14 bases between them.

Judged by abundance, this clonotype is medium-sized. The V call is TRBV9, the J call TRBJ2-5, with D perhaps TRBD2 (5 bases). This CDR3 region has 16 residues. Trimming took off 0 bases at V and 1 base at J, with 13 bases between the two ends. CDR1 and CDR2 from the germline V gene are SGDLS and YYNGEE. The DNA for the CDR3 is TGTGCCAGCAGCGTAGCTACGGGGAGAACCCAAGAGACCCAGTACTTC. This encodes CASSVATGRTQETQYF.

Within the sample, this clonotype is large. V and J are TRBV7-9 and TRBJ1-6; TRBD1 is a possible D gene (5 bases). V was pared by 5 bases and J by 12 bases, with 11 bases between. Germline loops: CDR1 SEHNR, CDR2 FQNEAQ (reference sequence). The CDR3 totals 12 residues. The CDR3 is CASSIPGGPLHF. The DNA for the CDR3 is TGTGCCAGCAGCATTCCCGGGGGACCCCTCCACTTT.

This clonotype is categorized as medium-sized. The J gene is TRBJ2-2, the V gene TRBV3-1; D may match TRBD1 or TRBD2 (6 bases each). Germline CDR1 and CDR2: LGHDT and YNNKEL (reference sequence). V gave up 3 bases and J gave up 3 bases, with 14 bases separating them. This CDR3 region has 16 residues. The CDR3 sequence: CASSQAWRGDTGELFF. The DNA for the CDR3 is TGTGCCAGCAGCCAGGCGTGGAGGGGGGACACCGGGGAGCTGTTTTTT.